This TCR beta chain is drawn from a study of precursors of human CD4 cytotoxic T cells (dated by TCRdb to between 2017 and 2018). About the investigation overall: The bulk TCR-seq analysis covered CD4+ memory subsets from some 15 donors in total. Sequences for both the TCRalpha and TCRbeta chains came out of the TCR-seq analysis of more than 13 donors (table S7).

Deletion took 1 base off V and 0 bases off J, with a span of 10 bases between the germline ends. The CDR3 sequence holds 16 residues, the cysteine and phenylalanine included. Of the read, only the CDR3 DNA is kept; its 48 bases are in frame from base 1. CDR1 and CDR2 (MGHDK, SYGVNS) derive from the germline V gene. The sequencer was an Illumina MiSeq. Under the source paper's analysis protocol: The Shannon-Wiener index, calculated in VDJtools, was used to measure repertoire diversity. A TCRbeta clonotype counted as expanded if its clonotype frequency was 3 or higher. TCRdb cleaned the public reads at Q25 with fastp, built clones with MiXCR and kept in-frame beta chains. For every CDR3 protein sequence, its rows merge into one entry that carries the most common genes and DNA. The V and J calls here are based on TCRdb, not the publication. This sample lists approximately 220 distinct CDR3 sequences; more than 30% were detected once. Roughly 52% of the sample belongs to the ten largest clones.

To test for a precursor-effector relationship among CD4 cytotoxic T cells, four sorted CD4+ memory subsets (TCM, TEM, IL-7Rhigh TEMRA, IL-7R- TEMRA) underwent bulk UMI-based TCR sequencing. The cells came from peripheral blood mononuclear cells that had been isolated from human blood. Taking its sample share into account, this clonotype is large (0.1 to 1%). Its specific antigen is unknown. Base qualities are not provided; no much larger clone lies one nucleotide away. General findings and caveats noted by the study authors: The limitation that the direction of differentiation between precursor and effector cells cannot be definitively established by a human observational design was noted by the authors. More restricted TCR repertoires, with lower diversity and more expanded clonotypes, were shown by IL-7Rhigh and IL-7R- TEMRA subsets than by TCM and TEM subsets. Expanded effector clonotypes accounted for a larger share of IL-7Rhigh TEMRA clonotypes than of TEM or TCM clonotypes. Some bulk TCR-seq comparisons included only about 95% of the 14 donors, suggesting not every subset was available for every donor.

The chain uses TRBV25-1 and TRBJ1-3; the D gene cannot be named for sure. This receptor was taken from a human donor in good health. Specimen: memory CD4+ T cells from blood (PBMCs). The DNA sequence is as follows: TGTGCCAGCAGTGAATTTGGAAATCCCTCTGGAAACACCATATATTTT. It encodes CASSEFGNPSGNTIYF.